The 32 T cell receptor beta chains below all came from one sample that was sequenced in a study of shared clonotypes between healthy human individuals. Produced via immunoSEQ multiplex PCR; TCRdb's table is partial and in-frame only. Here the sample spans over a million clones, approximately 78% being singletons. Sequencing was done on a sample of memory CD4+ T cells from PBMCs. This sample's subset: CD45RA-negative fraction. The receptor set was obtained from a man younger than 35 in good health. Some clones in this sample may be carry-over from other donors' samples.

The chain combines TRBV5-6 with TRBJ2-5; the D is unclear. Germline CDR1 SGHDT, CDR2 YYEEEE. With 3 bases removed from V and 1 base from J, the gap between germline ends came to 16 bases. The CDR3 length is 16 residues. The CDR3 loop is CASSYTDGGPQETQYF. DNA of the CDR3: TGTGCCAGCAGCTATACTGACGGTGGGCCCCAAGAGACCCAGTACTTC.

This chain joins TRBV7-2 and TRBJ2-3, with D perhaps matching TRBD2 (6 bases). CDR1 and CDR2 from the germline V gene are SGHTA and FQGNSA. Trimming took off 7 bases at V and 7 bases at J, with 18 bases between the two ends. This CDR3 spans 14 amino acids. CDR3 sequence reads: CASMLFSGGNTQYF. The CDR3 region has the DNA TGTGCCAGCATGCTCTTTAGCGGTGGTAATACGCAGTATTTT.

This sequence joins TRBV2 and TRBJ1-4; D remains ambiguous. The germline V and J ends were trimmed by 6 bases and 0 bases, with 11 bases remaining between them. Germline loops: CDR1 SNHLY, CDR2 FYNNEI. The CDR3 has 15 residues. Written as DNA, the CDR3 is TGTGCCAGCAGGGCCCCAAACCCAACTAATGAAAAACTGTTTTTT. Its protein is CASRAPNPTNEKLFF.

This chain uses TRBV18 with TRBJ2-4; D might be TRBD1 or TRBD2, each matching 5 bases. This CDR3 spans 12 amino acids. The germline V gene has CDR1 KGHSH and CDR2 LQKENI. Trimming removed 2 bases at V and 8 bases at J, with 7 bases between. CDR3 sequence reads: CASSPEGYIQYF. The CDR3 nucleotides read TGTGCCAGCTCACCAGAGGGGTACATTCAGTACTTC.

This chain links TRBV2 with TRBJ2-2; tentatively, D is TRBD2 (6 bases). V was cut by 6 bases and J by 4 bases, with 12 bases left in between. From germline, CDR1 is SNHLY and CDR2 FYNNEI. CDR3 length equals 14 residues. CDR3 in amino acids: CASRVEGVTGELFF. Written as DNA, the CDR3 is TGTGCCAGCAGGGTGGAGGGAGTCACCGGGGAGCTGTTTTTT.

The genes are TRBV6-6 and TRBJ2-7; a possible D gene is TRBD1 (6 bases). Trimming cost V 6 bases and J 2 bases, with 17 bases left between them. CDR1 MNHNY and CDR2 SVGAGI come from the germline V gene (reference sequence). This CDR3 is 15 amino acids long. The CDR3 region has the DNA TGTGCCAGCAGCCTCCCCGGGGACAAGACCTACGAGCAGTACTTC. It is translated as CASSLPGDKTYEQYF.

The CDR3 bases are TGTGCCAGCAGTGAATTGGGCAGGTCAAATGAGCAGTTCTTC. Amino acid sequence: CASSELGRSNEQFF. This rearrangement joins TRBV25-1 to TRBJ2-1, with D unclear. The CDR3 loop spans 14 amino acids. CDR1 is MGHDK and CDR2 is SYGVNS in the germline V gene. The V and J ends lost 1 base and 7 bases respectively, with 11 bases between them. Full variable domain (outside the CDR3, taken from reference TRBV25-1 and TRBJ2-1): EADIYQTPRYLVIGTGKKITLECSQTMGHDKMYWYQQDPGMELHLIHYSYGVNSTEKGDLSSESTVSRIRTEHFPLTLESARPSHTSQYLCASSELGRSNEQFFGPGTRLTVL.

On this clone itself: Since a much larger clone is just one base distant, this may be a read error. The CDR3 sequence: CASSTRGQGICGYTF. As DNA, the CDR3 is TGTGCCAGCAGTACTAGGGGACAGGGGATCTGTGGCTACACCTTC. The rearrangement joins TRBV6-6 to TRBJ1-2; 10 bases are a match to TRBD1. The CDR3 totals 15 residues. The J segment lost 7 bases and the V segment lost 5 bases, leaving 10 bases of the junction unmatched. The germline V gene encodes CDR1 MNHNY and CDR2 SVGAGI (reference sequence).

The rearrangement joins TRBV6-5 to TRBJ2-7; 8 nucleotides match TRBD1. This CDR3 contains 14 residues. Germline V gene data show CDR1 as MNHEY and CDR2 as SVGAGI. V lost 7 bases to trimming and J lost 5 bases; unmatched junction nucleotides: 10. The CDR3 DNA follows: TGTGCCAGCACACGGCCAGGGGGCCTCGACGAGCAGTACTTC. This sequence encodes CASTRPGGLDEQYF.

The CDR3 bases are TGTGCCAGTAGGACAGGGTTGGTCGGCAATCAGCCCCAGCATTTT. Translation gives CASRTGLVGNQPQHF. The J gene is TRBJ1-5, the V gene TRBV19, with 7 bases fitting TRBD1. The CDR3 has 15 amino acids. With 6 bases clipped from V and 2 bases from J, the junction kept 7 bases outside the gene matches. Germline assignment: CDR1 LNHDA and CDR2 SQIVND (reference sequence). Combining the CDR3 with reference TRBV19 and TRBJ1-5 gives the whole variable domain DGGITQSPKYLFRKEGQNVTLSCEQNLNHDAMYWYRQDPGQGLRLIYYSQIVNDFQKGDIAEGYSVSREKKESFPLTVTSAQKNPTAFYLCASRTGLVGNQPQHFGDGTRLSIL.

Worth noting for this clone: An end of the junction differs from the germline gene, which may be a read error. The gene calls are TRBV7-9 and TRBJ2-7, with 10 nucleotides matching TRBD1. The germline V gene encodes CDR1 SEHNR and CDR2 FQNEAQ (reference sequence). The CDR3 sequence is 14 residues long. In nucleotides, the CDR3 is TGTGCCAGCAGCCACCGCCGGACAGGGGGTATCCTCTTCTTC. It encodes CASSHRRTGGILFF.

This chain uses TRBV7-2 with TRBJ1-1, with TRBD1 matching 7 bases. Germline CDR1 and CDR2: SGHTA and FQGNSA. V lost 5 bases and J lost 1; bases outside the gene matches: 4. This CDR3 is built from 14 residues. This CDR3 reads CASSPDRENTEAFF. Here the CDR3 DNA reads TGTGCCAGCAGCCCCGACAGGGAGAACACTGAAGCTTTCTTT.

This clone was counted a few times. V is TRBV13 and J is TRBJ1-1; D call uncertain. This CDR3 has 15 amino acids. Germline V gives CDR1 PRHDT, CDR2 FYEKMQ (reference sequence). V lost 2 bases and J 6 bases, leaving 16 bases between the germline ends. The CDR3 nucleotides are TGTGCCAGCAGCTTACAGGCGACCCTTGCCGCTGAAGCTTTCTTT. Protein sequence: CASSLQATLAAEAFF.

The chain uses TRBV29-1 and TRBJ2-5; D could derive from TRBD1 or TRBD2 (5 bases each). From germline, CDR1 is SQVTM and CDR2 ANQGSEA. Trimming shortened V by 5 bases and J by 5 bases, and 15 bases separated the two germline ends. The CDR3 contains 13 residues. The CDR3 region is CSVLFSWGETQYF. The CDR3 DNA sequence: TGCAGCGTTCTGTTTTCTTGGGGGGAGACCCAGTACTTC.

V gene TRBV6-1 combines with J gene TRBJ2-3, with D possibly being TRBD2 (6 bases). The CDR3 sequence is 16 residues long. Germline CDR1 and CDR2: MNHNS and SASEGT. The V end lost 1 base, the J end lost 3 bases, and 14 bases lay between the germline ends. DNA of the CDR3: TGTGCCAGCAGTGAAGTTTGGACTACTGGGACAGATACGCAGTATTTT. This translates into CASSEVWTTGTDTQYF.

Worth noting for this clone: A much larger clone differs by one base, so this may be a read error. The chain recombines TRBV30 with TRBJ1-1; no reliable D call. In germline, CDR1 is GTSNPN, CDR2 SVGIG (reference sequence). This CDR3 has 12 amino acids. Between the trimmed V and J ends, which lost 3 bases and 3 bases, there was a span of 8 bases. CDR3 nucleotide sequence: TGTGCCTGGAGATCAGAGGACACTGAAGCTTTCTTT. Translating gives CAWRSEDTEAFF.

The chain combines TRBV28 with TRBJ2-4; the match to TRBD2 covers 9 bases. This CDR3 is built from 15 residues. CDR1 is MDHEN and CDR2 is SYDVKM in the germline V gene. V dropped 3 bases and J dropped 4; count of bases not matched to a gene: 4. CDR3 sequence: CASSLRREGKNIQYF. The CDR3 nucleotides read TGTGCCAGCAGTTTGAGGCGGGAGGGTAAAAACATTCAGTACTTC.

The gene calls are TRBV19 and TRBJ1-5; 8 bases are shared with TRBD1. With V trimmed by 7 bases and J by 9 bases, 17 bases remained unmatched. The CDR3 loop spans 16 amino acids. CDR1 LNHDA and CDR2 SQIVND come from the germline V gene (reference sequence). CDR3 sequence: CASKGGQGAPGAPQHF. The CDR3 nucleotides read TGTGCCAGTAAAGGTGGGCAGGGGGCCCCGGGTGCGCCCCAGCATTTT.

This rearrangement joins TRBV4-1 to TRBJ2-7; 9 nucleotides align to TRBD2. This CDR3 has 15 amino acids. V lost 11 bases and J lost 1; bases outside the gene matches: 12. Germline CDR1 MGHRA, CDR2 YSYEKL. The DNA for the CDR3 is TGCGCCGCCCAAAGCCGGCTAGCGGGATCCTACGAGCAGTACTTC. This codes for CAAQSRLAGSYEQYF.

The chain is built from TRBV18 and TRBJ1-4; D is unclear. V was shortened by 6 bases and J by 8 bases, with 13 bases between the two germline ends. The CDR3 runs to 13 residues. CDR1 and CDR2 from the germline V gene are KGHSH and LQKENI. For the CDR3, the DNA is TGTGCCAGCTCCAGCTTAAGTTTCGAAAAACTGTTTTTT. It encodes CASSSLSFEKLFF.

The chain recombines TRBV27 with TRBJ2-1, with D unresolved. This CDR3 has 17 amino acids. V shed 3 bases and J shed 6 bases, with 21 bases lying between them. Germline lookup yields CDR1 MNHEY and CDR2 SMNVEV (reference sequence). The CDR3 bases are TGTGCCAGCAGTTTTACCACCTTAAGGATCGTCGGCAATGAGCAGTTCTTC. Its protein product is CASSFTTLRIVGNEQFF.

V and J are TRBV4-1 and TRBJ2-7, with TRBD1 matching over 8 bases. This CDR3 spans 15 amino acids. Unmatched junction bases numbered 5, after V lost 4 bases and J lost 0 bases. Germline lookup yields CDR1 MGHRA and CDR2 YSYEKL. CDR3 nucleotides: TGCGCCAGCAGCCGAGGACAGGGAGGCTCCTACGAGCAGTACTTC. Protein sequence: CASSRGQGGSYEQYF.

This sequence joins TRBV7-9 and TRBJ1-5; a possible D gene is TRBD1 (5 bases). CDR1 is SEHNR, CDR2 FQNEAQ, per germline (reference sequence). V was cut by 1 base and J by 1 base, with 14 bases left in between. The CDR3 spans 17 residues. The CDR3 here is CASSLGDSLSSNQPQHF. The CDR3 DNA is TGTGCCAGCAGCTTAGGGGACTCGTTGAGCAGCAATCAGCCCCAGCATTTT.

J is TRBJ2-5 and V is TRBV28; 9 bases agree with TRBD1. This CDR3 comprises 15 residues. From germline, CDR1 is MDHEN and CDR2 SYDVKM. J was trimmed by 1 base and V by 4 bases; bases with no gene match: 4. CDR3 DNA: TGTGCCAGCAGTTCCGGGACAGGGACCCAAGAGACCCAGTACTTC. Its translation: CASSSGTGTQETQYF.

This clone has a handful of counts. The rearrangement uses TRBV7-9 and TRBJ1-1; 7 bases are shared with TRBD1. The CDR3 spans 14 residues. V was clipped by 6 bases and J by 1 base; unmatched bases: 5. Looked up from germline, CDR1 is SEHNR and CDR2 is FQNEAQ (reference sequence). Here the CDR3 reads CASRATGSNTEAFF. The CDR3 coding sequence is TGTGCCAGCAGAGCGACAGGGTCGAACACTGAAGCTTTCTTT.

V gene TRBV28 combines with J gene TRBJ2-7; TRBD1 aligns across 9 bases. This CDR3 comprises 18 residues. The germline gives CDR1 MDHEN, CDR2 SYDVKM. After removal of 0 bases from V and 0 bases from J, the junction contained 9 bases not matched to a gene. The CDR3 loop reads CASSLWPGTGTGSYEQYF. CDR3 nucleotide sequence: TGTGCCAGCAGTTTATGGCCCGGGACAGGGACCGGCTCCTACGAGCAGTACTTC.

Details on this clone: Different DNA sequences within this sample yield the same CDR3. J is TRBJ1-4 and V is TRBV15; D is uncertain. V lost 8 bases, J lost 6 bases, and 13 bases lay in between. There are 13 residues in the CDR3. The germline CDR1 and CDR2 sequences are LNHNV and YYDKDF (reference sequence). Here the CDR3 reads CATSRGLDEKLFF. The CDR3, as DNA: TGTGCCACCTCGCGTGGGTTGGATGAAAAACTGTTTTTT.

The chain uses TRBV4-1 and TRBJ2-2; no firm D call. The CDR3 is made up of 13 amino acids. CDR1 is MGHRA and CDR2 is YSYEKL in the germline V gene. The V end lost 0 bases, the J end lost 4 bases, and 3 bases lay between the germline ends. CDR3 DNA sequence: TGCGCCAGCAGCCAAGACGTCACCGGGGAGCTGTTTTTT. As protein: CASSQDVTGELFF.

The chain uses TRBV21-1 and TRBJ1-5; TRBD1, the table's D call, was not compared with the DNA. TRBV21-1 is assigned pseudogene status. The CDR3 has 17 amino acids. CDR3 sequence: CASRDLSEDRESQPQHF. The DNA of the CDR3 is TGTGCCAGCAGAGACCTTTCTGAGGACAGGGAGAGTCAGCCCCAGCATTTT.

The gene calls are TRBV27 and TRBJ1-4; 8 bases map to TRBD1. CDR1 is MNHEY and CDR2 is SMNVEV in the germline V gene (reference sequence). The junction had 19 bases not matched to a gene; V was cut back by 5 bases and J by 2 bases. The CDR3 sequence is 20 residues long. CDR3 sequence reads: CASSLKGTGYRTGTNEKLFF. CDR3 DNA sequence: TGTGCCAGCAGTCTAAAAGGGACAGGTTATCGAACGGGCACTAATGAAAAACTGTTTTTT.

The V and J genes are TRBV7-2 and TRBJ2-7; D uncertain. Germline lookup yields CDR1 SGHTA and CDR2 FQGNSA. The CDR3 runs to 15 residues. The V end was cut by 2 bases, the J end by 0 bases, with 11 bases between. The CDR3 DNA is TGTGCCAGCAGCTTATCTTGGGTTTTCTCCTACGAGCAGTACTTC. Its translation: CASSLSWVFSYEQYF.

J is TRBJ2-2 and V is TRBV30, with 11 bases lining up with TRBD1. V was clipped by 5 bases and J by 6 bases; unmatched bases: 2. This CDR3 has 13 amino acids. The germline gives CDR1 GTSNPN, CDR2 SVGIG (reference sequence). The CDR3 coding sequence is TGTGCCTGGCGGGGACAGGGGGCCGGGGAGCTGTTTTTT. This gives the protein CAWRGQGAGELFF.